This passage covers 25 T cell receptor beta chains from one sample sequenced in a study of OX40 agonist ivuxolimab in advanced cancers. Only in-frame clones appear in the TCRdb table, and some are missing; sequencing was by immunoSEQ multiplex PCR. Of around 27,000 clones listed, less than 90% are singletons. The sequencing here drew on CD4+ or CD8+ T cells sorted from blood, taken in a trial of the OX40 agonist ivuxolimab. The receptors stem from an adult with an advanced solid tumor such as melanoma, head and neck, liver or kidney cancer.

The V and J genes are TRBV30 and TRBJ1-1; D unclear. The length of the CDR3 is 12 residues. Germline loops: CDR1 GTSNPN, CDR2 SVGIG (reference sequence). V lost 2 bases and J 11 bases, leaving 15 bases between the germline ends. The CDR3 DNA reads as TGTGCCTGGAGTCCCTTGACATCCCGGGCTTTCTTT. This sequence encodes CAWSPLTSRAFF.

The V gene is TRBV4-2, the J gene TRBJ1-2; the D gene is possibly TRBD1 (5 bases). Germline V gene lookup returns CDR1 LGHNA and CDR2 YNFKEQ. The V and J ends lost 1 base and 3 bases respectively, with 9 bases between them. The CDR3 spans 14 residues. CDR3 loop: CASSQAGDYYGYTF. Here the CDR3 DNA reads TGTGCCAGCAGCCAAGCCGGGGACTACTATGGCTACACCTTC.

The chain links TRBV4-3 to TRBJ2-7; no clear D. V was shortened by 0 bases and J by 2 bases, with 5 bases between the two germline ends. This CDR3 has 13 residues. Germline V gives CDR1 LGHNA, CDR2 YSLEER. The CDR3 sequence: CASSQEKAYEQYF. Here the CDR3 DNA reads TGCGCCAGCAGCCAAGAGAAGGCCTACGAGCAGTACTTC.

The chain recombines TRBV27 with TRBJ2-3; TRBD1 aligns across 9 bases. The V gene end was trimmed by 7 bases and the J gene end by 2 bases; junction bases not matched to a gene: 7. The CDR3 length is 15 residues. The V gene's germline CDR1 is MNHEY and CDR2 SMNVEV (reference sequence). This chain's CDR3 is CASMGQGGYTDTQYF. Here the CDR3 DNA reads TGTGCCAGCATGGGACAGGGAGGGTACACAGATACGCAGTATTTT.

The V gene is TRBV19, the J gene TRBJ2-5, with D perhaps matching TRBD1 (5 bases). Near its end, the DNA agrees better with TRBJ2-7, so the J call may be wrong. The CDR3 consists of 11 residues. Germline V gene lookup returns CDR1 LNHDA and CDR2 SQIVND (reference sequence). The CDR3 loop reads CASTQGYEQYF. The CDR3 DNA reads as TGTGCCAGCACCCAGGGCTACGAGCAGTACTTC.

V and J are TRBV18 and TRBJ1-2, with no clear D. This CDR3 is built from 14 residues. Germline V lookup: CDR1 KGHSH, CDR2 LQKENI. Deletions cut 0 bases from V and 6 bases from J, with 11 bases between. The CDR3 sequence is CASSPPWGANGYTF. The CDR3 DNA reads TGTGCCAGCTCACCACCGTGGGGAGCCAATGGCTACACCTTC.

The chain links TRBV6-5 to TRBJ1-3; no clear D gene. The germline gives CDR1 MNHEY, CDR2 SVGAGI. Trimming took 4 bases from V and 5 from J, leaving 15 bases between them. CDR3 length: 15 amino acids. CDR3 coding DNA: TGTGCCAGCAGTTCGCTTCCGGGAGGGAGAAACACCATATATTTT. It specifies CASSSLPGGRNTIYF.

This clone was picked up one time. V gene TRBV28 combines with J gene TRBJ1-4; tentative D call: TRBD1 (6 bases). Deletions cut 4 bases from V and 4 bases from J, with 16 bases between. The CDR3 sequence is 16 residues long. The germline V gene encodes CDR1 MDHEN and CDR2 SYDVKM. The CDR3 DNA reads as TGTGCCAGCAGTTCCTACCCAGGACAGAGTAATGAAAAACTGTTTTTT. Protein sequence: CASSSYPGQSNEKLFF. Filled out from reference TRBV28 and TRBJ1-4, the complete variable domain reads DVKVTQSSRYLVKRTGEKVFLECVQDMDHENMFWYRQDPGLGLRLIYFSYDVKMKEKGDIPEGYSVSREKKERFSLILESASTNQTSMYLCASSSYPGQSNEKLFFGSGTQLSVL.

V gene TRBV10-3 combines with J gene TRBJ2-2, with D unclear. The V gene lost 6 bases and the J gene lost 2 bases, with 13 bases spanning the gap. The CDR3 loop spans 15 amino acids. The germline gives CDR1 ENHRY, CDR2 SYGVKD. This chain's CDR3 is CAISPPGVNTGELFF. In DNA, the CDR3 is TGTGCCATCAGCCCCCCAGGAGTAAACACCGGGGAGCTGTTTTTT.

The chain couples TRBV30 to TRBJ2-7, with TRBD2 matching over 16 bases. The CDR3 extends over 19 amino acids. Trimming took 1 base from V and 0 from J; bases not matched to a gene: 9. Germline V gene sequence: CDR1 GTSNPN, CDR2 SVGIG (reference sequence). The CDR3 bases are TGTGCCTGGAGTGCCCCGGGACTAGCGGGAGGGCCGGGCTCCTACGAGCAGTACTTC. It yields the protein CAWSAPGLAGGPGSYEQYF.

This chain uses TRBV5-6 with TRBJ2-7; 12 bases agree with TRBD2. The trim removed 4 bases at V and 2 bases at J, leaving 16 bases unmatched. This CDR3 has 19 residues. Germline lookup yields CDR1 SGHDT and CDR2 YYEEEE. This CDR3 is CASSHNPGRTSGTPYEQYF. The DNA for the CDR3 is TGTGCCAGCAGCCATAACCCGGGGCGGACTAGCGGGACACCCTACGAGCAGTACTTC. Together with reference TRBV5-6 and TRBJ2-7, the CDR3 gives the full variable domain: DAGVTQSPTHLIKTRGQQVTLRCSPKSGHDTVSWYQQALGQGPQFIFQYYEEEERQRGNFPDRFSGHQFPNYSSELNVNALLLGDSALYLCASSHNPGRTSGTPYEQYFGPGTRLTVT.

The rearrangement joins TRBV19 to TRBJ2-1; TRBD2 aligns across 7 bases. The CDR3 spans 14 residues. Germline V gives CDR1 LNHDA, CDR2 SQIVND (reference sequence). V was pared by 7 bases and J by 0 bases, with 3 bases of the junction left unmatched. This chain's CDR3 is CASMSGNSYNEQFF. The DNA of the CDR3 is TGTGCCAGTATGAGCGGGAACTCCTACAATGAGCAGTTCTTC.

The gene calls are TRBV7-2 and TRBJ1-5; D call uncertain. This CDR3 has 15 amino acids. CDR1 SGHTA and CDR2 FQGNSA come from the germline V gene. The V and J ends lost 3 bases and 1 base respectively, with 10 bases between them. The CDR3 sequence is CASSLRHHSNQPQHF. In DNA form, the CDR3 reads TGTGCCAGCAGCTTGAGACACCACAGCAATCAGCCCCAGCATTTT.

J is TRBJ1-3 and V is TRBV11-2; D ambiguous. The CDR3 consists of 15 residues. V was shortened by 5 bases and J by 2 bases, with 13 bases between the two germline ends. Germline CDR1 SGHAT, CDR2 FQNNGV. The CDR3 reads CASSRGWGAGNTIYF. The DNA of the CDR3 is TGTGCCAGCAGCCGAGGGTGGGGAGCTGGAAACACCATATATTTT.

The rearrangement links TRBV19 to TRBJ2-2; no clear D. The germline V and J ends were trimmed by 4 bases and 4 bases, with 7 bases remaining between them. The CDR3 loop spans 13 amino acids. Per the germline V gene, CDR1 is LNHDA and CDR2 is SQIVND (reference sequence). CDR3 sequence: CASSTFSTGELFF. Here the CDR3 DNA reads TGTGCCAGTAGTACCTTCAGCACCGGGGAGCTGTTTTTT.

The chain combines TRBV30 with TRBJ2-1; 11 nucleotides agree with TRBD2. The V gene end was trimmed by 7 bases and the J gene end by 4 bases; junction bases not matched to a gene: 6. The CDR3 has 14 amino acids. In germline, CDR1 is GTSNPN, CDR2 SVGIG (reference sequence). As DNA, the CDR3 is TGTGCCTTCCTCTTAGCGGGGGGGTACAATGAGCAGTTCTTC. Protein product: CAFLLAGGYNEQFF.

Concerning this clone itself: This sample includes further DNA sequences coding for the same CDR3. V is TRBV2 and J is TRBJ2-3, with 7 positions matching TRBD1. There are 14 residues in the CDR3. In germline, CDR1 is SNHLY, CDR2 FYNNEI. V lost 4 bases and J lost 3; bases outside the gene matches: 4. CDR3 bases: TGTGCCAGCAGTGTGGGACAGAATACAGATACGCAGTATTTT. Translation: CASSVGQNTDTQYF.

The chain links TRBV15 to TRBJ2-1; TRBD2 matches 10 bases. The V gene end was trimmed by 0 bases and the J gene end by 14 bases; junction bases not matched to a gene: 10. The germline V gene encodes CDR1 LNHNV and CDR2 YYDKDF (reference sequence). The CDR3 length is 15 residues. This chain's CDR3 is CATSRERLAGEQEFF. The CDR3 coding sequence is TGTGCCACCAGCAGAGAGCGGCTAGCGGGAGAACAAGAGTTCTTC.

This clone was picked up one time. The rearrangement uses TRBV5-5 and TRBJ2-3, with 12 bases lining up with TRBD2. Per the germline V gene, CDR1 is SGHKS and CDR2 is YYEKEE (reference sequence). The V gene end was trimmed by 3 bases and the J gene end by 6 bases; junction bases not matched to a gene: 11. The CDR3 totals 17 residues. The CDR3 DNA follows: TGTGCCAGCAGCTCCCCCGGACTAGCGGGGTTGTTGGATACGCAGTATTTT. Its translation is CASSSPGLAGLLDTQYF.

This sequence joins TRBV9 and TRBJ2-1; 7 nucleotides line up with TRBD2. V shed 3 bases and J 4 bases; nucleotides not matched to a gene: 10. The CDR3 totals 16 residues. The germline V gene encodes CDR1 SGDLS and CDR2 YYNGEE. This CDR3 reads CASSAPSGEGYNEQFF. The CDR3 nucleotides read TGTGCCAGCAGCGCCCCAAGCGGGGAAGGATACAATGAGCAGTTCTTC.

The rearrangement links TRBV9 to TRBJ1-2; D remains ambiguous. Germline CDR1 SGDLS, CDR2 YYNGEE. The CDR3 spans 13 residues. V was cut by 3 bases and J by 3 bases, with 9 bases left in between. This CDR3 is CASSGPIHYGYTF. The CDR3 coding sequence is TGTGCCAGCAGCGGCCCGATCCACTATGGCTACACCTTC.

The rearrangement uses TRBV4-2 and TRBJ2-3, with 14 positions matching TRBD2. This CDR3 contains 17 residues. CDR1 is LGHNA and CDR2 is YNFKEQ in the germline V gene. Trimming removed 1 base from V and 6 bases from J; junction bases left unmatched: 6. The CDR3 coding sequence is TGTGCCAGCAGCCAAGCCGAGACTAGCGGGGGGGCCGATACGCAGTATTTT. Translation gives CASSQAETSGGADTQYF.

The chain recombines TRBV29-1 with TRBJ1-2, with D possibly matching TRBD1 (5 bases). This CDR3 spans 13 amino acids. The germline V gene has CDR1 SQVTM and CDR2 ANQGSEA. Trimming cost V 6 bases and J 3 bases, with 14 bases left between them. The CDR3 nucleotides are TGCAGCGTGAGACAGTCATTATACTATGGCTACACCTTC. It is translated as CSVRQSLYYGYTF.

The chain links TRBV6-5 to TRBJ2-1; 12 bases align to TRBD2. The CDR3 totals 16 residues. With V trimmed by 2 bases and J by 2 bases, 1 base remained unmatched. Germline V lookup: CDR1 MNHEY, CDR2 SVGAGI. The CDR3 here is CASSYPSGGAYNEQFF. For the CDR3, the DNA is TGTGCCAGCAGTTACCCTAGCGGGGGGGCCTACAATGAGCAGTTCTTC.

The table lists this clone with a count of one. The chain is built from TRBV7-9 and TRBJ1-2; D uncertain. With 5 bases removed from V and 5 bases from J, the gap between germline ends came to 12 bases. Germline V gene lookup returns CDR1 SEHNR and CDR2 FQNEAQ (reference sequence). This CDR3 comprises 13 residues. The chain's CDR3 is CASSPPSGYGYTF. The CDR3 region has the DNA TGTGCCAGCAGCCCTCCTTCCGGTTATGGCTACACCTTC.